The following is a T cell receptor (beta chain) sequence with its context. CDR1 and CDR2 from the germline V gene are SNHLY and FYNNEI. CDR3 length: 16 amino acids. V lost 0 bases, J lost 0 bases, and 2 bases stayed unmatched. This sample was included in a study of blood T cell repertoires in COVID-19. Study-level information: Samples came from the United States, Italy and Spain, spanning acute and convalescent COVID-19.

Methods used by the authors: Amplifying reference gene primers gave estimates of nucleated cell counts. Only in-frame clones appear in the TCRdb table, and some are missing; sequencing was by immunoSEQ multiplex PCR. That table supplies the V and J calls and clone size; D and trimming were determined from the DNA. This table holds about 140,000 clones, about four fifths found once. Cohorts were based on clinical histories the participants reported. The rearrangement joins TRBV2 to TRBJ2-1; TRBD2 agrees at 7 bases. The clonotype comes from a man in his forties with acute COVID-19. The specimen was PBMCs or T cells enriched from blood (not recorded which). CDR3 sequence: CASSEARGSSYNEQFF. In DNA, the CDR3 is TGTGCCAGCAGTGAAGCGCGCGGGAGCTCCTACAATGAGCAGTTCTTC.